This T cell receptor beta chain appears in the sequencing data of a study of shared T cell receptors in the human thymus. Some clones are missing from TCRdb's copy, which holds only in-frame ones; the method was immunoSEQ multiplex PCR. The sample includes about 540,000 clones, around 78% of them seen just once. Germline CDR1 reads MNHEY; CDR2 reads SMNVEV (reference sequence). This CDR3 contains 15 residues. The V gene lost 6 bases and the J gene lost 2 bases, with 14 bases spanning the gap. The same data also went into a second study, on human thymus T cells. In that study: Among the donors, all were healthy Finnish infants having corrective surgery for congenital heart defects. Gene usage for V and J segments appeared biased in thymic and blood repertoires. Unrelated individuals reportedly shared highly overlapping thymic TCR repertoires.

The chain carries TRBV27 and TRBJ1-3, with D maybe TRBD1 (5 bases). This clonotype was obtained from a boy under two years old with a congenital heart defect. The sequenced sample consisted of thymocytes. As DNA, the CDR3 is TGTGCCAGCAGCTTTAGGGCGGGGGCTGGAAACACCATATATTTT. Its protein is CASSFRAGAGNTIYF.